The clone carrying this TCR beta chain occurred many times. The data were taken from a study of read filtering for tumor transcriptome and immune sequencing. The CDR3 has 13 residues. V gave up 2 bases and J gave up 1 base, with 5 bases separating them. CDR1 is SGHTA, CDR2 FQGNSA, per germline. Molecular barcoded adaptors covering alpha/delta and beta/gamma chains were used on approximately 400 ng RNA. MiXCR, applied by TCRdb to the reads, yields one record per CDR3 protein. The sample lists 100,000 to 150,000 distinct CDR3 sequences; over 10% were seen once. Sequenced: a population of CD138-negative cells sorted from bone marrow. This chain links TRBV7-2 with TRBJ2-5; D remains ambiguous. The clonotype originates from a donor at least 40 years old with multiple myeloma. This CDR3 is CASSLQAQETQYF. CDR3 DNA: TGTGCCAGCAGCTTACAGGCCCAAGAGACCCAGTACTTC.